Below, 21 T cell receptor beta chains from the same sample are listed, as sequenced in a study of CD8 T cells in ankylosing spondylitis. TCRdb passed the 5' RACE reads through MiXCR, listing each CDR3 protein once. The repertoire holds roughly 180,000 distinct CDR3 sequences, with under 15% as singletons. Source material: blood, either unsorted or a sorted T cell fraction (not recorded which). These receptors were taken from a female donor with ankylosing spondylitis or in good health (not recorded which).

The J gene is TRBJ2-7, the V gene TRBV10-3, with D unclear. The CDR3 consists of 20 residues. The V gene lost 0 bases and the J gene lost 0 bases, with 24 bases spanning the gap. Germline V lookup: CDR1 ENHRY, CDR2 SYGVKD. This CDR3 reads CAISESWSVGLKRSSYEQYF. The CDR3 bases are TGTGCCATCAGTGAGTCTTGGTCCGTGGGATTAAAGAGGAGCTCCTACGAGCAGTACTTC.

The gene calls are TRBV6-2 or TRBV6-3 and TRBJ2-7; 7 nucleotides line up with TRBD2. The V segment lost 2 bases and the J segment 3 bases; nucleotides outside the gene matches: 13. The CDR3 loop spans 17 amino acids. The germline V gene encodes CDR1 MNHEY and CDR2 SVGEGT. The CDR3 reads CASSYTFGRGNDYEQYF. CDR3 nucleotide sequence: TGTGCCAGCAGTTACACCTTCGGGCGGGGGAACGACTACGAGCAGTACTTC.

The CDR3 DNA reads as TGCAGTGCTAGGGACGGGAGGACCACAGATACGCAGTATTTT. It translates to CSARDGRTTDTQYF. The rearrangement links TRBV20-1 to TRBJ2-3; TRBD2 aligns across 7 bases. The germline V gene encodes CDR1 DFQATT and CDR2 SNEGSKA (reference sequence). The junction had 5 bases not matched to a gene; V was cut back by 3 bases and J by 2 bases. There are 14 residues in the CDR3.

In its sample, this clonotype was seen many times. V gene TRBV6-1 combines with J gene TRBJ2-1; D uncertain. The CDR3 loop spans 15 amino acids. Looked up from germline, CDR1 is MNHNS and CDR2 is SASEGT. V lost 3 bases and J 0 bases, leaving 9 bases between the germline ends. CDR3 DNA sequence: TGTGCCAGCAGTGATAGGGCCTCCTCCTACAATGAGCAGTTCTTC. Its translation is CASSDRASSYNEQFF.

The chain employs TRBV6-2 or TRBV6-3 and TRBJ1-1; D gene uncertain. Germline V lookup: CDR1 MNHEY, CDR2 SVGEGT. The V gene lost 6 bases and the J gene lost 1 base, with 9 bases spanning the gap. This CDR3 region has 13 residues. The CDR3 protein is CASSVKENTEAFF. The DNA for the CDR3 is TGTGCCAGCAGCGTAAAGGAGAACACTGAAGCTTTCTTT.

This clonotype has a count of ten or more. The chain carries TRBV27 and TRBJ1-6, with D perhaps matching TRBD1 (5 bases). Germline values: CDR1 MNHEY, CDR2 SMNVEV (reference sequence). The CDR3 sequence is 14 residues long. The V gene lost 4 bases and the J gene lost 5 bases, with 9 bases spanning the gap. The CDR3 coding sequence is TGTGCCAGCAGTTGGACATTCAATAATTCACCCCTCCACTTT. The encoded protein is CASSWTFNNSPLHF.

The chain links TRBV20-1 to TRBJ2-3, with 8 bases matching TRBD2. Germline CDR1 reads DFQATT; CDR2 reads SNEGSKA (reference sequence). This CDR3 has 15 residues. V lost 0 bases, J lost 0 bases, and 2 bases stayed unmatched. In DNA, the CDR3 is TGCAGTGCTAGAGATGTAGCGGGAAGCACAGATACGCAGTATTTT. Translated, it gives CSARDVAGSTDTQYF.

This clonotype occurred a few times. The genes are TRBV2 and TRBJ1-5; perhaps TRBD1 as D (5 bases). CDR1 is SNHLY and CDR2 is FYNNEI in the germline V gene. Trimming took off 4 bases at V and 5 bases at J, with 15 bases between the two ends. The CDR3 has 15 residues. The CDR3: CASSALAGWDQPQHF. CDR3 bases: TGTGCCAGCAGTGCATTGGCAGGGTGGGATCAGCCCCAGCATTTT.

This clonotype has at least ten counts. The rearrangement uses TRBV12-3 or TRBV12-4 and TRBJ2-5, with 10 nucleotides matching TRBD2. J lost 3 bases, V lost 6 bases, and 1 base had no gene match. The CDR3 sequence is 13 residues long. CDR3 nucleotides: TGTGCCAGCAGAGGACTAGCGGAAGAGACCCAGTACTTC. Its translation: CASRGLAEETQYF.

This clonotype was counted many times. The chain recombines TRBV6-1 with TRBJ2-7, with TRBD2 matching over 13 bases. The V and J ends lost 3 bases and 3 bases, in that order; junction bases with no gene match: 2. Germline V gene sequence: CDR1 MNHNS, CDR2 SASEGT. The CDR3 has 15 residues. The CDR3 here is CASSEGLAGLYEQYF. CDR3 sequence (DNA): TGTGCCAGCAGTGAGGGACTAGCGGGACTCTACGAGCAGTACTTC.

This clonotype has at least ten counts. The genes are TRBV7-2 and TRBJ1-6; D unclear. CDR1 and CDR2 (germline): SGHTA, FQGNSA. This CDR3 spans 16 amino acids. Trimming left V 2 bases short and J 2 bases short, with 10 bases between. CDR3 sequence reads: CASSLPQSTYNSPLHF. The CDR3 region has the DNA TGTGCCAGCAGCTTACCCCAGAGCACCTATAATTCACCCCTCCACTTT.

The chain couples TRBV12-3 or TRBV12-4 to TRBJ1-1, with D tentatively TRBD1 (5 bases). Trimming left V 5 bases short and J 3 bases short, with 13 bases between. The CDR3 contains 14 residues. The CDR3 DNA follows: TGTGCCAGCAGTCCCCCCCCGGGGGACACTGAAGCTTTCTTT. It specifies CASSPPPGDTEAFF.

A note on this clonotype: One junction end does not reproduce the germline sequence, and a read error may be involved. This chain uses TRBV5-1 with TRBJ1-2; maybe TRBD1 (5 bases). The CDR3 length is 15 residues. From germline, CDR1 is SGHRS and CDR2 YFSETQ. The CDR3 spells CVSSLEVRAGSGYTF. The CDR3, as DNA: TGCGTCAGCAGCTTGGAGGTTCGGGCAGGGTCTGGCTACACCTTC. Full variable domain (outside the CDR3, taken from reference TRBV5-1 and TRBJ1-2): KAGVTQTPRYLIKTRGQQVTLSCSPISGHRSVSWYQQTPGQGLQFLFEYFSETQRNKGNFPGRFSGRQFSNSRSEMNVSTLELGDSALYLCVSSLEVRAGSGYTFGSGTRLTVV.

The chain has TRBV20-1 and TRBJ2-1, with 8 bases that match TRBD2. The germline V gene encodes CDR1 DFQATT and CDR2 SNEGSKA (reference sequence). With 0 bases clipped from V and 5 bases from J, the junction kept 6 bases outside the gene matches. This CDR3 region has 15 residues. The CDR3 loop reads CSARDRLAGHNEQFF. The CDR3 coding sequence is TGCAGTGCTAGAGATCGTCTAGCGGGTCACAATGAGCAGTTCTTC.

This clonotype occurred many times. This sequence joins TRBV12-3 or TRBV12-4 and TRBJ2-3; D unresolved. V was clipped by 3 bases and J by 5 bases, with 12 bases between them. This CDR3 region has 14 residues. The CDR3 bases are TGTGCCAGCAGTTTTCGTCTAAGCCGAGATACGCAGTATTTT. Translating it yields CASSFRLSRDTQYF.

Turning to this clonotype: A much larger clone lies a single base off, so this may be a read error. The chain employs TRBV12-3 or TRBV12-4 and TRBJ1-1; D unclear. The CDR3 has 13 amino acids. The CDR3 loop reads CANSFFENTEAFF. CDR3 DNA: TGTGCCAACAGTTTTTTCGAGAACACTGAAGCTTTCTTT.

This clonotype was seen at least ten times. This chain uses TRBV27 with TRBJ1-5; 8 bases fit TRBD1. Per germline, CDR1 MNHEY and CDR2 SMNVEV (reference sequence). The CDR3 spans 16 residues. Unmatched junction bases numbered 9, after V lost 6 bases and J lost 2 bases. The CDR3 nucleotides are TGTGCCAGCAGACCTCTGACAGGGGTGGGCAATCAGCCCCAGCATTTT. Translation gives CASRPLTGVGNQPQHF.

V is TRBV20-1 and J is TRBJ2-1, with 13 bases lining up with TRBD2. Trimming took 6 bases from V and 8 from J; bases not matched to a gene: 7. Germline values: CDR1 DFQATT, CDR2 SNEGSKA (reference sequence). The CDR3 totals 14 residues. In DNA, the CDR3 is TGCAGTGCACCAACTAGCGGGAGGGTGCATGAGCAGTTCTTC. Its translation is CSAPTSGRVHEQFF.

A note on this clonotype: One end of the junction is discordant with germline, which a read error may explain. In nucleotides, the CDR3 is TGTGCCAGCGGGCAGGGGAAGAACGCCGGGGAGCTGTTTTTT. Translation gives CASGQGKNAGELFF. The rearrangement joins TRBV6-1 to TRBJ2-2; D is perhaps TRBD1 (6 bases). CDR1 is MNHNS, CDR2 SASEGT, per germline. This CDR3 has 14 residues.

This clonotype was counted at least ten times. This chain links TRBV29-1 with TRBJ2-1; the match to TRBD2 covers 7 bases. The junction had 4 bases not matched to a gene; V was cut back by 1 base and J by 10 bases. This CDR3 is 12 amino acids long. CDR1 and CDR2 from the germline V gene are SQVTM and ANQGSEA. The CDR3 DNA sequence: TGCAGCGTTGAAGTGACTAGCAGAGAGCAGTTCTTC. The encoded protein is CSVEVTSREQFF.

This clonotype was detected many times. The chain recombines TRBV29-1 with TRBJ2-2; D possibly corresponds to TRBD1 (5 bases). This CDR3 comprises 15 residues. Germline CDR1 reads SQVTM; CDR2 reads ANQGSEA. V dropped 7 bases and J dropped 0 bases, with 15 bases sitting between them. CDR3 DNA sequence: TGCAGCGCCTTAGGGGTTAACGCGAACACCGGGGAGCTGTTTTTT. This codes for CSALGVNANTGELFF.